This T cell receptor (beta chain) was sequenced in a study of identical twins. Trimming left V 5 bases short and J 7 bases short, with 18 bases between. Germline V gene sequence: CDR1 LGHDT, CDR2 YNNKEL (reference sequence). The CDR3 covers 15 residues. General observations from the study: Partly confounded zero-insertion analyses could result from invariant MAIT and iNKT cells. Cross-sectional statistical analysis was relied on for the conclusions, without the same donors being followed.

cDNA carried unique molecular identifiers, and a universal primer site was added by template switching. Via MiXCR, TCRdb re-called the 5' RACE reads, giving one row per CDR3 protein. The top ten clones hold roughly 1.5% of a sample with hundreds of thousands of distinct CDR3 sequences, over 9% of them seen once. About this clonotype: The target antigen is unknown.

The sample also formed part of further work on yellow fever vaccine responses in identical twins.

This TCR derives from a woman younger than 30 in good health. J is TRBJ2-1 and V is TRBV3-1; no firm D call. The sequenced material came from PBMCs. The CDR3 protein is CASSLDLSPMNEQFF. CDR3 nucleotides: TGTGCCAGCAGCTTGGATCTGTCGCCCATGAATGAGCAGTTCTTC.